The rows below give T cell receptor beta chains drawn from one sample of a study of blood T cell repertoires in COVID-19. The table came from immunoSEQ multiplex PCR; TCRdb's copy has only in-frame clones and leaves some out. The sample contains 350,000 to 400,000 clones, approximately 90% of which appear only once. The sample taken for sequencing was PBMCs or T cells enriched from blood (not recorded which). These receptors all come from a woman aged 40 to 50 who had been exposed to COVID-19. The CDR3 runs from the conserved cysteine through the conserved F or W. The D gene is left open where the match is weak. Clone sizes are given selectively: once, few, many, or a class where the clone is expanded.

j_call d_call cdr3_length v_call clone_size cdr3_aa cdr3_nt
TRBJ1-1 - 14 TRBV13 - CASSHTQGQPEAFF TGTGCCAGCAGCCACACGCAGGGACAACCTGAAGCTTTCTTT
TRBJ1-5 TRBD1 15 TRBV4-1 - CASSQADRTDQPQHF TGCGCCAGCAGCCAAGCGGACAGGACGGATCAGCCCCAGCATTTT
TRBJ1-6 - 16 TRBV5-1 - CASSPIWAGDNSPLHF TGCGCCAGCAGCCCCATTTGGGCAGGGGATAATTCACCCCTCCACTTT
TRBJ1-2 TRBD1 14 TRBV7-2 - CASSLAFGIDRVFF TGTGCCAGCAGCTTAGCGTTTGGGATCGACAGGGTGTTCTTC
TRBJ1-5 - 13 TRBV9 once CASSVGTSQPQHF TGTGCCAGCAGCGTAGGGACATCTCAGCCCCAGCATTTT
TRBJ2-5 TRBD2 17 TRBV29-1 - CSARTSGNTGPQETQYF TGCAGCGCAAGGACTAGCGGCAATACCGGGCCCCAAGAGACCCAGTACTTC
TRBJ1-1 TRBD1 17 TRBV5-8 - CASRRGPTGSVDTEAFF TGTGCCAGCAGGAGGGGGCCGACAGGGTCGGTGGACACTGAAGCTTTCTTT
TRBJ2-7 - 15 TRBV5-3 - CARSLLVPSSYEQYF TGTGCCAGAAGCTTGTTAGTCCCGAGCTCCTACGAGCAGTACTTC
TRBJ1-1 TRBD1 15 TRBV5-1 - CASSLSGTGDTEAFF TGCGCCAGCAGCTTGTCTGGGACAGGGGATACTGAAGCTTTCTTT
TRBJ2-7 - 10 TRBV6-5 - CASSQYEQYF TGTGCCAGCAGCCAGTACGAGCAGTACTTC
TRBJ1-2 - 16 TRBV21-1 once CASSPPRTGRKYGYTF TGTGCCAGCAGCCCCCCCCGGACAGGGAGGAAATATGGCTACACCTTC
TRBJ2-1 - 15 TRBV6-5 - CASSSDNMGDNEQFF TGTGCCAGCAGTTCCGACAACATGGGTGACAATGAGCAGTTCTTC
TRBJ1-3 TRBD1 13 TRBV19 - CASDRGAGNTIYF TGTGCCAGTGACAGGGGTGCGGGAAACACCATATATTTT
TRBJ2-1 TRBD1 15 TRBV6-5 - CASSTPTGGSNEQFF TGTGCCAGCAGTACCCCGACAGGGGGAAGCAATGAGCAGTTCTTC
TRBJ2-5 - 15 TRBV30 - CAWWRDLEYQETQYF TGTGCCTGGTGGAGGGACTTAGAGTACCAAGAGACCCAGTACTTC
TRBJ2-7 TRBD1 12 TRBV6-5 - CARTGQDYEQYF TGTGCCAGGACAGGACAGGACTACGAGCAGTACTTC
TRBJ2-2 - 15 TRBV15 - CATGAGVGGTGELFF TGTGCCACCGGGGCCGGCGTGGGTGGCACCGGGGAGCTGTTTTTT
TRBJ1-3 - 15 TRBV14 - CASSPIDSPGNTIYF TGTGCCAGCAGCCCTATCGACAGTCCGGGAAACACCATATATTTT
TRBJ2-3 TRBD1 15 TRBV29-1 - CSVVLPGQGLDTQYF TGCAGCGTTGTTTTGCCGGGACAGGGGTTAGATACGCAGTATTTT
TRBJ2-2 TRBD1 15 TRBV6-2/TRBV6-3 - CASSPPGQGFGELFF TGTGCCAGCAGCCCCCCGGGACAGGGATTTGGGGAGCTGTTTTTT
TRBJ1-3 TRBD1 20 TRBV6-1 - CASSERDRDLFFSSGNTIYF TGTGCCAGCAGTGAAAGGGACAGGGATTTATTCTTTAGCTCTGGAAACACCATATATTTT
TRBJ1-1 - 13 TRBV12-3/TRBV12-4 - CASSHDMNTEAFF TGTGCCAGCAGTCACGACATGAACACTGAAGCTTTCTTT
TRBJ1-2 - 14 TRBV7-2 many CASSSKAGTPGYTF TGTGCCAGCAGCTCCAAAGCGGGTACTCCGGGCTACACCTTC
TRBJ1-6 - 12 TRBV6-4 - CASIRGFSALHF TGTGCCAGCATCCGGGGGTTTTCGGCCCTCCACTTT
TRBJ2-1 - 16 TRBV5-1 - CASSSVGALRVDEQFF TGCGCCAGCAGCTCTGTGGGGGCTCTTAGGGTCGATGAGCAGTTCTTC
TRBJ1-3 TRBD1 16 TRBV18 once CASSNRTGRFGNTIYF TGTGCCAGCTCAAATAGGACAGGGCGCTTTGGAAACACCATATATTTT
TRBJ2-7 TRBD2 16 TRBV19 - CASSRATSGGPYEQYF TGTGCCAGTAGTAGGGCAACTAGCGGGGGTCCCTACGAGCAGTACTTC
TRBJ1-1 - 14 TRBV19 - CASSRVTMNTEAFF TGTGCCAGTAGTAGGGTAACTATGAACACTGAAGCTTTCTTT
TRBJ1-1 - 12 TRBV29-1 - CSVENLNTEAFF TGCAGCGTTGAAAACCTAAACACTGAAGCTTTCTTT
TRBJ1-4 TRBD1 18 TRBV2 - CASEGQGLFTATNEKLFF TGTGCCAGCGAAGGACAGGGTCTTTTTACAGCAACTAATGAAAAACTGTTTTTT
TRBJ1-1 TRBD1 12 TRBV29-1 - CSVVGTDTEAFF TGCAGCGTCGTGGGGACAGACACTGAAGCTTTCTTT
TRBJ1-1 TRBD1 15 TRBV18 - CASSPQGQLNTEAFF TGTGCCAGCTCACCACAGGGACAGCTAAACACTGAAGCTTTCTTT
TRBJ1-2 TRBD1 12 TRBV29-1 once CSVREGQDGYTF TGCAGCGTACGTGAGGGACAGGACGGCTACACCTTC
TRBJ2-2 - 17 TRBV27 - CASGFIERVFGTGELFF TGTGCCAGCGGCTTTATCGAGCGGGTTTTTGGAACCGGGGAGCTGTTTTTT
TRBJ2-1 TRBD1 16 TRBV7-9 - CASSRDRSYSGNEQFF TGTGCCAGCAGCCGGGACAGGAGTTATTCGGGCAATGAGCAGTTCTTC